A selection of T cell receptor beta chains follows, all from one sample in a study of spatial heterogeneity in lung cancer. In TCRdb, the 5' RACE reads were re-called with MiXCR into one record per CDR3 protein. The sample lists some 13,000 distinct CDR3 sequences, 13% to 15% seen once, with 2.4% in the top ten. The sample in question was PBMCs, obtained at surgery. Receptor source: a female donor with early-stage non-small cell lung cancer. CDR3s include the opening cysteine and the closing phenylalanine or tryptophan. The D gene is left open where the match is weak. Expanded clones get a size class; other rows say once, few or many, or leave the size out.

13,-,TRBJ2-2,TRBV11-3,-,CASSLWGPGELFF,TGTGCCAGCAGCTTGTGGGGACCTGGCGAGCTGTTTTTT
14,-,TRBJ1-6,TRBV14,-,CASSQELGNSPLHF,TGTGCCAGCAGCCAAGAACTCGGGAATTCACCCCTCCACTTT
15,TRBD2,TRBJ2-1,TRBV10-2,many,CASIPGLAGYNEQFF,TGCGCCAGCATCCCGGGACTAGCGGGTTACAATGAGCAGTTCTTC
15,-,TRBJ2-4,TRBV5-6,many,CASRGWGRRENIQYF,TGTGCCAGCAGAGGGTGGGGGAGGCGAGAAAACATTCAGTACTTC
16,-,TRBJ1-2,TRBV18,-,CASSPTPETSAQGYTF,TGTGCCAGCTCACCAACACCCGAGACATCGGCGCAAGGCTACACCTTC
14,TRBD1,TRBJ1-1,TRBV30,few,CAWRQGQGAFEAFF,TGTGCCTGGAGGCAGGGACAGGGGGCTTTTGAAGCTTTCTTT
16,-,TRBJ2-7,TRBV5-1,many,CASSLVLPGESYEQYF,TGCGCCAGCAGCTTGGTGTTACCGGGGGAGTCCTACGAGCAGTACTTC
17,TRBD2,TRBJ2-5,TRBV7-8,many,CASSRLAGVSYQETQYF,TGTGCCAGCAGCAGACTAGCGGGAGTTTCCTACCAAGAGACCCAGTACTTC
14,-,TRBJ1-5,TRBV16,medium-sized,CASSHSKSNQPQHF,TGTGCCAGCAGCCATAGTAAGAGCAATCAGCCCCAGCATTTT
11,-,TRBJ1-5,TRBV12-3/TRBV12-4,many,CASSLGQPQHF,TGTGCCAGCAGTTTAGGTCAGCCCCAGCATTTT
11,-,TRBJ1-2,TRBV29-1,medium-sized,CSVDGGDGYTF,TGCAGCGTTGATGGGGGCGATGGCTACACCTTC
12,-,TRBJ1-4,TRBV28,medium-sized,CASKGLVEKLFF,TGTGCCAGCAAGGGTTTAGTAGAAAAACTGTTTTTT
15,TRBD1,TRBJ1-1,TRBV5-1,medium-sized,CASSLRQGLNTEAFF,TGCGCCAGCAGCTTAAGACAGGGCCTGAACACTGAAGCTTTCTTT
16,-,TRBJ2-3,TRBV5-4,many,CASSRGDSTGTDTQYF,TGTGCCAGCAGCAGAGGGGACTCAACGGGAACAGATACGCAGTATTTT
17,-,TRBJ2-2,TRBV6-6,medium-sized,CASSSRDPLLETGELFF,TGTGCCAGCAGTTCCCGGGACCCCCTTTTGGAGACCGGGGAGCTGTTTTTT
14,-,TRBJ1-1,TRBV12-3/TRBV12-4,medium-sized,CASRGQQEVAEAFF,TGTGCCAGCAGAGGACAGCAGGAGGTAGCTGAAGCTTTCTTT
13,-,TRBJ2-7,TRBV27,-,CASRIDPRGEQYF,TGTGCCAGCAGGATAGACCCGCGCGGGGAGCAGTACTTC
14,TRBD2,TRBJ2-7,TRBV28,many,CASSPPGGGYEQYF,TGTGCCAGCAGTCCCCCCGGGGGGGGCTACGAGCAGTACTTC
13,-,TRBJ1-1,TRBV12-3/TRBV12-4,many,CASSSQGNTEAFF,TGTGCCAGCAGTTCGCAGGGGAACACTGAAGCTTTCTTT
13,-,TRBJ2-1,TRBV7-2,-,CASSLPLIPNQFF,TGTGCCAGCAGCTTGCCCCTTATCCCGAACCAGTTCTTC
14,TRBD2,TRBJ2-1,TRBV6-2/TRBV6-3,many,CASHGGDAYNEQFF,TGTGCCAGTCACGGGGGGGACGCCTACAATGAGCAGTTCTTC
13,-,TRBJ2-7,TRBV7-2,many,CASSEGVYYEQYF,TGTGCCAGCAGCGAGGGGGTTTACTACGAGCAGTACTTC
17,-,TRBJ2-3,TRBV12-3/TRBV12-4,-,CASSTYRGGVHTDTQYF,TGTGCCAGCAGTACCTACAGGGGAGGAGTCCACACAGATACGCAGTATTTT